The 5 T cell receptor beta chains presented below share a single source sample, sequenced in a study of metastatic and nonmetastatic thyroid tumors (dated by TCRdb to 2020 to 2022). Library prep was done by PCR. The data were produced on an Illumina HiSeq 4000. TCRdb's own reprocessing of the public reads used fastp at Q25 and MiXCR and kept productive beta chains. For this sample there are tens of thousands of clones; 20% to 30% appear just once. Of the sample, about a fifth falls within the top ten clones. No patient had received any treatment before thyroid surgery. Input material: blood. Receptors originate from a female donor with papillary thyroid cancer or a benign thyroid nodule (not recorded which). Some clones in this sample may be carry-over from other donors' samples.

The chain recombines TRBV6-5 with TRBJ2-7, with D unresolved. Germline CDR1 and CDR2: MNHEY and SVGAGI. V was shortened by 7 bases and J by 9 bases, with 16 bases between the two germline ends. The CDR3 extends over 12 amino acids. DNA for the CDR3: TGTGCCAGCACGTTACAAACTAATCGGCAGTACTTC. It translates to CASTLQTNRQYF.

This clone was seen repeatedly, ten times or more. This chain connects TRBV6-1 to TRBJ1-1, with 9 bases that match TRBD1. From germline, CDR1 is MNHNS and CDR2 SASEGT. V shed 6 bases, J shed 4 bases, and the junction held 9 bases outside the gene matches. This CDR3 is built from 15 residues. CDR3 protein: CASRAWGQGPTEAFF. CDR3 nucleotide sequence: TGTGCCAGCAGGGCCTGGGGACAGGGACCCACTGAAGCTTTCTTT.

The table lists this clone with many counts. This rearrangement joins TRBV27 to TRBJ2-3, with no clear D. V was shortened by 1 base and J by 1 base, with 3 bases between the two germline ends. This CDR3 comprises 13 residues. Germline V gene lookup returns CDR1 MNHEY and CDR2 SMNVEV (reference sequence). CDR3 nucleotide sequence: TGTGCCAGCAGTTTATTGGGCACAGATACGCAGTATTTT. Protein: CASSLLGTDTQYF.

In this sample, this clone turned up many times. The chain recombines TRBV27 with TRBJ1-2; no clear D. The CDR3 spans 13 residues. The germline gives CDR1 MNHEY, CDR2 SMNVEV (reference sequence). Trimming removed 2 bases at V and 4 bases at J, with 8 bases between. The DNA of the CDR3 is TGTGCCAGCAGTTTACGGGAGGGCTATGGCTACACCTTC. Translating it yields CASSLREGYGYTF.

A few counts support this clone. The CDR3 does not end in the conserved phenylalanine or tryptophan, so this is likely a read error. CDR3 nucleotide sequence: TGTGCCACCAGTACTACCCTCTTGTGTCAGCCCCAGCATTAT. The encoded protein is CATSTTLLCQPQHY. This sequence joins TRBV15 and TRBJ1-5, with D uncertain. Looked up from germline, CDR1 is LNHNV and CDR2 is YYDKDF (reference sequence). The CDR3 sequence is 14 residues long. The ends were cut back, 6 bases at V and 6 bases at J, with 15 bases in the middle.